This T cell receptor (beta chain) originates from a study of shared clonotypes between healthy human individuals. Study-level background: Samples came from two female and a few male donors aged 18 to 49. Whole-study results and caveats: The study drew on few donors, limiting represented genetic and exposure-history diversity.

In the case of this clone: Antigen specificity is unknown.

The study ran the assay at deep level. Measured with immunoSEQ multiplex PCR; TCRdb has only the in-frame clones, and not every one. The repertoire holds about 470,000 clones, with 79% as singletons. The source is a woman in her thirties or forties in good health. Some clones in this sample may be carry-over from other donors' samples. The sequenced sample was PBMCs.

As DNA, the CDR3 is TGCGCCAGCAGCCGACAGGGGGCTGAAGAGACCCAGTACTTC. Translating gives CASSRQGAEETQYF. The J gene is TRBJ2-5, the V gene TRBV5-1; TRBD1 agrees at 10 bases. The CDR3 has 14 amino acids. The ends lost 4 bases at V and 3 bases at J; junction bases unmatched: 3. The V gene's germline CDR1 is SGHRS and CDR2 YFSETQ.